The rows below give T cell receptor beta chains drawn from one sample of a study of blood T cell repertoires in COVID-19. Sequenced by immunoSEQ multiplex PCR; TCRdb stores in-frame clones only, minus some. The table records around 200,000 clones, approximately 90% of them present only once. The sample comprised peripheral blood. These receptors originate from a man in his thirties or forties with acute or convalescent COVID-19. CDR3s include the opening cysteine and the closing phenylalanine or tryptophan. D genes are given only for firm matches. Only part of the rows carry a size: once, few, many, or a class if the clone is expanded.

J gene: TRBJ2-7; V gene: TRBV20-1; D gene: NA; clone size: NA; CDR3 protein: CSASGTKENF; CDR3 DNA: TGCAGTGCTTCCGGGACAAAGGAAAACTTC
J gene: TRBJ1-4; V gene: TRBV24-1; D gene: NA; clone size: NA; CDR3 protein: CAPIPIPEEKLFF; CDR3 DNA: TGTGCCCCCATCCCGATTCCGGAGGAAAAACTGTTTTTT
J gene: TRBJ2-3; V gene: TRBV24-1; D gene: NA; clone size: NA; CDR3 protein: CATSDLNGRTTDTQYF; CDR3 DNA: TGTGCCACCAGTGATTTGAACGGGAGAACCACAGATACGCAGTATTTT
J gene: TRBJ2-3; V gene: TRBV11-3; D gene: NA; clone size: NA; CDR3 protein: CASSSGWGTDTQYF; CDR3 DNA: TGTGCCAGCAGCTCCGGGTGGGGCACAGATACGCAGTATTTT
J gene: TRBJ2-1; V gene: TRBV5-6; D gene: NA; clone size: NA; CDR3 protein: CASRDSEGSYNEQFF; CDR3 DNA: TGTGCCAGCAGGGACAGCGAAGGCTCCTACAATGAGCAGTTCTTC
J gene: TRBJ2-7; V gene: TRBV7-6; D gene: NA; clone size: NA; CDR3 protein: CASSLSSGGSYEQYF; CDR3 DNA: TGTGCCAGCAGCTTGTCGAGCGGAGGTTCCTACGAGCAGTACTTC
J gene: TRBJ2-7; V gene: TRBV5-8; D gene: NA; clone size: NA; CDR3 protein: CASSSFYEQYF; CDR3 DNA: TGTGCCAGCAGCTCCTTTTACGAGCAGTACTTC
J gene: TRBJ1-6; V gene: TRBV30; D gene: NA; clone size: few; CDR3 protein: CAYSGLLLHF; CDR3 DNA: TGTGCCTACAGTGGTTTGCTCCTCCACTTT
J gene: TRBJ1-5; V gene: TRBV5-1; D gene: NA; clone size: NA; CDR3 protein: CASSLGANQPQHF; CDR3 DNA: TGCGCCAGCAGCCTGGGGGCCAATCAGCCCCAGCATTTT
J gene: TRBJ2-7; V gene: TRBV10-3; D gene: NA; clone size: NA; CDR3 protein: CAIINRVCPLLYEQYF; CDR3 DNA: TGTGCCATCATTAACAGGGTCTGCCCCCTTCTTTACGAGCAGTACTTC
J gene: TRBJ2-3; V gene: TRBV9; D gene: TRBD1; clone size: once; CDR3 protein: CASSLGYTGVGDTQYF; CDR3 DNA: TGTGCCAGCAGCTTAGGCTACACAGGGGTGGGAGATACGCAGTATTTT
J gene: TRBJ1-3; V gene: TRBV19; D gene: NA; clone size: NA; CDR3 protein: CASSIPRNTIYF; CDR3 DNA: TGTGCCAGTAGTATCCCTCGGAACACCATATATTTT
J gene: TRBJ1-5; V gene: TRBV18; D gene: TRBD1; clone size: NA; CDR3 protein: CASSRDREGRNQPQHF; CDR3 DNA: TGTGCCAGCTCAAGGGACAGGGAAGGTAGGAATCAGCCCCAGCATTTT
J gene: TRBJ1-1; V gene: TRBV5-1; D gene: NA; clone size: NA; CDR3 protein: CASSLVGGLNTEAFF; CDR3 DNA: TGCGCCAGCAGCTTGGTCGGGGGATTGAACACTGAAGCTTTCTTT
J gene: TRBJ1-2; V gene: TRBV10-1; D gene: NA; clone size: NA; CDR3 protein: CASSQGRDAKGYTF; CDR3 DNA: TGCGCCAGCAGTCAAGGGAGGGATGCGAAAGGCTACACCTTC
J gene: TRBJ2-7; V gene: TRBV3-1/TRBV3-2; D gene: NA; clone size: NA; CDR3 protein: CASSPPQAEDEQYF; CDR3 DNA: TGTGCCAGCAGCCCCCCCCAAGCTGAAGACGAGCAGTACTTC
J gene: TRBJ2-5; V gene: TRBV7-3; D gene: NA; clone size: once; CDR3 protein: CASSNPGEGETQYF; CDR3 DNA: TGTGCCAGCAGCAACCCAGGGGAGGGCGAGACCCAGTACTTC
J gene: TRBJ1-1; V gene: TRBV5-1; D gene: TRBD1; clone size: NA; CDR3 protein: CASSVPDRATEAFF; CDR3 DNA: TGCGCCAGCAGCGTACCTGACAGGGCGACTGAAGCTTTCTTT
J gene: TRBJ1-1; V gene: TRBV12-3/TRBV12-4; D gene: NA; clone size: NA; CDR3 protein: CASSLTVNTEAFF; CDR3 DNA: TGTGCCAGCAGTTTAACAGTGAACACTGAAGCTTTCTTT
J gene: TRBJ1-1; V gene: TRBV19; D gene: NA; clone size: NA; CDR3 protein: CASTFRQALHTEAFF; CDR3 DNA: TGTGCCAGTACCTTCAGGCAGGCTCTACACACTGAAGCTTTCTTT
J gene: TRBJ1-1; V gene: TRBV29-1; D gene: TRBD1; clone size: NA; CDR3 protein: CSVRTGGYGTEAFF; CDR3 DNA: TGCAGCGTCCGGACAGGGGGATATGGAACTGAAGCTTTCTTT
J gene: TRBJ2-1; V gene: TRBV2; D gene: NA; clone size: NA; CDR3 protein: CASSFGPYNEQFF; CDR3 DNA: TGTGCCAGCAGTTTCGGTCCTTACAATGAGCAGTTCTTC
J gene: TRBJ1-1; V gene: TRBV28; D gene: NA; clone size: once; CDR3 protein: CASTIRGNTEAFF; CDR3 DNA: TGTGCCAGCACCATACGGGGGAACACTGAAGCTTTCTTT
J gene: TRBJ1-1; V gene: TRBV3-1/TRBV3-2; D gene: NA; clone size: NA; CDR3 protein: CASSQGQGGDTEAFF; CDR3 DNA: TGTGCCAGCAGCCAGGGGCAGGGTGGGGACACTGAAGCTTTCTTT
J gene: TRBJ2-3; V gene: TRBV9; D gene: NA; clone size: NA; CDR3 protein: CASSVDGQGRDTQYF; CDR3 DNA: TGTGCCAGCAGCGTAGACGGTCAGGGAAGAGATACGCAGTATTTT
J gene: TRBJ2-7; V gene: TRBV18; D gene: NA; clone size: NA; CDR3 protein: CASSLSTGPEQYF; CDR3 DNA: TGTGCCAGCTCACTAAGTACAGGGCCCGAGCAGTACTTC
J gene: TRBJ2-5; V gene: TRBV2; D gene: NA; clone size: NA; CDR3 protein: CASSGGQAPQETQYF; CDR3 DNA: TGTGCCAGCAGTGGGGGGCAAGCCCCCCAAGAGACCCAGTACTTC
J gene: TRBJ2-7; V gene: TRBV25-1; D gene: NA; clone size: NA; CDR3 protein: CATPEENEQYF; CDR3 DNA: TGTGCCACCCCGGAGGAGAACGAGCAGTACTTC
J gene: TRBJ1-2; V gene: TRBV19; D gene: TRBD1; clone size: NA; CDR3 protein: CASSIKGQGNGYGYTF; CDR3 DNA: TGTGCCAGTAGTATAAAAGGACAGGGTAACGGCTATGGCTACACCTTC
J gene: TRBJ2-7; V gene: TRBV11-1; D gene: TRBD1; clone size: NA; CDR3 protein: CASSATGTGPSYEQYF; CDR3 DNA: TGTGCCAGCAGCGCGACCGGGACAGGGCCCTCCTACGAGCAGTACTTC
J gene: TRBJ2-2; V gene: TRBV19; D gene: NA; clone size: NA; CDR3 protein: CASSNQGTGELFF; CDR3 DNA: TGTGCCAGTAGTAACCAGGGGACCGGGGAGCTGTTTTTT
J gene: TRBJ2-1; V gene: TRBV11-3; D gene: NA; clone size: NA; CDR3 protein: CASSPGSGSYNEQFF; CDR3 DNA: TGTGCCAGCAGCCCTGGGTCGGGCTCCTACAATGAGCAGTTCTTC
J gene: TRBJ1-1; V gene: TRBV5-6; D gene: NA; clone size: NA; CDR3 protein: CASSLGPGSNTEAFF; CDR3 DNA: TGTGCCAGCAGCTTGGGCCCGGGATCGAACACTGAAGCTTTCTTT
J gene: TRBJ2-7; V gene: TRBV5-1; D gene: TRBD1; clone size: NA; CDR3 protein: CASSATGAIPTYEQYF; CDR3 DNA: TGCGCCAGCAGCGCGACAGGGGCCATTCCTACCTACGAGCAGTACTTC
J gene: TRBJ2-3; V gene: TRBV21-1; D gene: NA; clone size: NA; CDR3 protein: CASSKRDTQYF; CDR3 DNA: TGTGCCAGCAGCAAGAGAGATACGCAGTATTTT
J gene: TRBJ1-2; V gene: TRBV14; D gene: TRBD1; clone size: NA; CDR3 protein: CASSLQTGAFGGYTF; CDR3 DNA: TGTGCCAGCAGCCTCCAGACAGGGGCCTTCGGCGGCTACACCTTC
J gene: TRBJ2-5; V gene: TRBV5-1; D gene: NA; clone size: NA; CDR3 protein: CASSFQGSTQYF; CDR3 DNA: TGCGCCAGCAGCTTTCAGGGGTCGACCCAGTACTTC
J gene: TRBJ2-5; V gene: TRBV30; D gene: TRBD2; clone size: few; CDR3 protein: CAWSFASGPQETQYF; CDR3 DNA: TGTGCCTGGAGTTTCGCTAGCGGACCTCAAGAGACCCAGTACTTC
J gene: TRBJ2-3; V gene: TRBV7-6; D gene: NA; clone size: NA; CDR3 protein: CASSLQVAGRRLGFSDTQYF; CDR3 DNA: TGTGCCAGCAGCTTACAGGTCGCGGGACGGCGTTTAGGGTTCTCAGATACGCAGTATTTT
J gene: TRBJ2-3; V gene: TRBV3-1/TRBV3-2; D gene: TRBD1; clone size: NA; CDR3 protein: CASSQRQGTDTQYF; CDR3 DNA: TGTGCCAGCAGCCAAAGACAGGGAACAGATACGCAGTATTTT
J gene: TRBJ1-1; V gene: TRBV28; D gene: NA; clone size: NA; CDR3 protein: CASRRGSYTEAFF; CDR3 DNA: TGTGCCAGCAGGCGAGGGTCTTACACTGAAGCTTTCTTT